The 14 T cell receptor beta chains in this list originate from one sample, sequenced in a study of T cells in Graves' hyperthyroidism and ophthalmopathy. Amplification yielded TCR beta CDR3 regions, with RNA transcripts as the source. An initial round of RT-PCR targeting the TCR CDR3 relied on the HTBI primer set. Via MiXCR, TCRdb re-called the multiplex PCR reads, giving one row per CDR3 protein. The sample contains under 550,000 distinct CDR3 sequences, roughly 21% of which appear only once. Sequenced input: blood. The receptor set was obtained from a man between 40 and 49 years old with Graves' ophthalmopathy.

This clonotype came up many times. The rearrangement joins TRBV2 to TRBJ2-5; no definite D call. V lost 6 bases and J 4 bases, leaving 9 bases between the germline ends. This CDR3 is built from 12 residues. CDR1 and CDR2 from the germline V gene are SNHLY and FYNNEI. The CDR3 region has the DNA TGTGCCAGCAGGGTAGCACGAGAGACCCAGTACTTC. Its translation is CASRVARETQYF.

This clonotype was seen many times. The chain is built from TRBV11-2 and TRBJ2-5; D unclear. V lost 5 bases and J lost 2, with 9 bases in between. CDR3 size: 13 residues. Germline V gene data show CDR1 as SGHAT and CDR2 as FQNNGV. The DNA for the CDR3 is TGTGCCAGCAGCAAGGAGTTTCAAGAGACCCAGTACTTC. It is translated as CASSKEFQETQYF.

J is TRBJ2-6 and V is TRBV12-3 or TRBV12-4, with D perhaps matching TRBD1 or TRBD2 (5 bases each). This CDR3 spans 19 amino acids. Trimming removed 6 bases from V and 4 bases from J, with 25 bases in between. The CDR3 DNA follows: TGTGCCAGCAGCCAACCGCCGAGGGGAAGGCGGGTGGGGGCCAACGTCCTGACTTTC. Encoded protein: CASSQPPRGRRVGANVLTF.

As to this clonotype: Lacking the conserved final phenylalanine or tryptophan, this CDR3 likely reflects a read error. V is TRBV4-1 and J is TRBJ1-1; weak D call: TRBD1 (5 bases). The V and J ends lost 4 bases and 0 bases respectively, with 9 bases between them. Per germline, CDR1 MGHRA and CDR2 YSYEKL. The CDR3 contains 14 residues. CDR3 sequence reads: CASSRGGVNTEAFY. CDR3 nucleotide sequence: TGCGCCAGCAGCCGGGGGGGAGTGAACACTGAAGCTTTCTAT.

This clonotype was seen repeatedly, ten times or more. The J gene is TRBJ2-5, the V gene TRBV28, with TRBD2 as a possible D gene (5 bases). Germline V gene lookup returns CDR1 MDHEN and CDR2 SYDVKM. V was trimmed by 6 bases and J by 5 bases, leaving 16 bases between them. The CDR3 is 14 residues long. The CDR3 DNA follows: TGTGCCAGCAGCGGGGATGGGGTACAGGAGACCCAGTACTTC. It is translated as CASSGDGVQETQYF.

This clonotype showed up just a few times. V gene TRBV7-3 combines with J gene TRBJ2-2; D unresolved. Germline V gene sequence: CDR1 SGHTA, CDR2 FQGTGA. V was shortened by 4 bases and J by 5 bases, with 11 bases between the two germline ends. The CDR3 runs to 14 residues. CDR3 in amino acids: CASSSWVGTGELFF. The CDR3 nucleotides read TGTGCCAGCAGCTCCTGGGTGGGGACCGGGGAGCTGTTTTTT. The entire variable domain, with the rest obtained from reference TRBV7-3 and TRBJ2-2, is as follows: GAGVSQTPSNKVTEKGKYVELRCDPISGHTALYWYRQSLGQGPEFLIYFQGTGAADDSGLPNDRFFAVRPEGSVSTLKIQRTERGDSAVYLCASSSWVGTGELFFGEGSRLTVL.

This clonotype was recorded a few times. The chain links TRBV29-1 to TRBJ2-1, with TRBD1 matching over 7 bases. V dropped 0 bases and J dropped 13; count of bases not matched to a gene: 9. This CDR3 region has 13 residues. Looked up from germline, CDR1 is SQVTM and CDR2 is ANQGSEA. The CDR3 DNA reads TGCAGCGTTGAAGATCGGGTCAGGACAGGCCAGTTCTTC. Translated, it gives CSVEDRVRTGQFF.

This clonotype has at least ten counts. CDR3 sequence reads: CASSSRSGGRAGYEQYF. In DNA, the CDR3 is TGTGCCAGCAGCTCCCGTTCGGGGGGAAGGGCCGGCTACGAGCAGTACTTC. This sequence joins TRBV7-6 and TRBJ2-7; 7 bases align to TRBD2. Unmatched junction bases numbered 15, after V lost 4 bases and J lost 3 bases. Germline V gene sequence: CDR1 SGHVS, CDR2 FNYEAQ. The CDR3 extends over 17 amino acids.

Many counts were recorded for this clonotype. This sequence joins TRBV12-3 or TRBV12-4 and TRBJ2-3, with 8 bases that match TRBD1. Losses at the gene ends were 4 bases for V and 2 bases for J; bases not matched to a gene: 2. The CDR3 totals 14 residues. The CDR3 region has the DNA TGTGCCAGCAGTTGGACAGGGTACACAGATACGCAGTATTTT. Its translation: CASSWTGYTDTQYF.

The rearrangement links TRBV6-5 to TRBJ2-1; 8 bases line up with TRBD2. From germline, CDR1 is MNHEY and CDR2 SVGAGI. Trimming at V came to 2 bases and at J to 3 bases, leaving 6 bases not matched to a gene. The CDR3 has 16 amino acids. The CDR3 loop reads CASSYLTAGGYNEQFF. Written as DNA, the CDR3 is TGTGCCAGCAGTTACCTCACTGCGGGAGGCTACAATGAGCAGTTCTTC.

This chain connects TRBV9 to TRBJ2-2; a weak D match, TRBD1 (5 bases). Germline CDR1 reads SGDLS; CDR2 reads YYNGEE. The CDR3 is 12 amino acids. The V end lost 4 bases, the J end lost 8 bases, and 9 bases lay between the germline ends. CDR3 sequence reads: CASSLRQGELFF. The CDR3 region has the DNA TGTGCCAGCAGCCTTAGACAGGGGGAGCTGTTTTTT.

This clonotype was detected only a few times. J is TRBJ2-3 and V is TRBV18, with D tentatively TRBD1 (6 bases). Germline V lookup: CDR1 KGHSH, CDR2 LQKENI. Trimming cost V 0 bases and J 0 bases, with 10 bases left between them. The CDR3 is 16 amino acids. CDR3 coding DNA: TGTGCCAGCTCACCACCGAGGACAGCTAGCACAGATACGCAGTATTTT. Translated, it gives CASSPPRTASTDTQYF.

This clonotype was found many times. The V gene is TRBV10-3, the J gene TRBJ2-7; D may be TRBD1 (6 bases). The germline V gene encodes CDR1 ENHRY and CDR2 SYGVKD. CDR3 size: 14 residues. Trimming shortened V by 4 bases and J by 0 bases, and 10 bases separated the two germline ends. The CDR3 reads CAISAGESSYEQYF. The CDR3 DNA reads as TGTGCCATCAGTGCAGGGGAGAGCTCCTACGAGCAGTACTTC.

This clonotype was seen a few times. CDR3: CASSLKSGNSPLHF. Here the CDR3 DNA reads TGTGCCAGCAGTTTAAAGTCCGGGAATTCACCCCTCCACTTT. The chain has TRBV12-3 or TRBV12-4 and TRBJ1-6, with D unresolved. Trimming removed 2 bases at V and 7 bases at J, with 9 bases between. This CDR3 spans 14 amino acids.